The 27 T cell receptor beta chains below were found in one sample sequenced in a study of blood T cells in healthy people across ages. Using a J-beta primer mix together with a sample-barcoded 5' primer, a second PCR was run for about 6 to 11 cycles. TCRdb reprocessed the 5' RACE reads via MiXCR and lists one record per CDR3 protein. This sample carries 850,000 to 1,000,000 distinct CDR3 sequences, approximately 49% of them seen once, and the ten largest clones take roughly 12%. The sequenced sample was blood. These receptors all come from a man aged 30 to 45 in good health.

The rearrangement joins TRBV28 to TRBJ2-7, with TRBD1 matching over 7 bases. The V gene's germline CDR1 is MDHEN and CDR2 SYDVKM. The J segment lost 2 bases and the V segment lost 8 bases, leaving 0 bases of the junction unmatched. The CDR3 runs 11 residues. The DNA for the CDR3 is TGTGCCAGCCAGGGGGCCTACGAGCAGTACTTC. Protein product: CASQGAYEQYF. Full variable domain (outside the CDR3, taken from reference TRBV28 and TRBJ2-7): DVKVTQSSRYLVKRTGEKVFLECVQDMDHENMFWYRQDPGLGLRLIYFSYDVKMKEKGDIPEGYSVSREKKERFSLILESASTNQTSMYLCASQGAYEQYFGPGTRLTVT.

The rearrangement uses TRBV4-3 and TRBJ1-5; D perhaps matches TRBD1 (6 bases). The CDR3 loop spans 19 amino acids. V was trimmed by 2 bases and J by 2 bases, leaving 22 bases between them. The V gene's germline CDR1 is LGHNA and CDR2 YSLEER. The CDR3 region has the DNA TGCGCCAGCAGCCAACATTATCCGGGGGCTTCGGTAGGCAATCAGCCCCAGCATTTT. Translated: CASSQHYPGASVGNQPQHF.

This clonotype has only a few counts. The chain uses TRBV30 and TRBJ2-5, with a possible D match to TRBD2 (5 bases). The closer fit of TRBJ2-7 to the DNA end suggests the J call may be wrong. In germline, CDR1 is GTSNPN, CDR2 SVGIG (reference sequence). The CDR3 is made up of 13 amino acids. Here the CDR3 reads CAWSVSRDYEQYF. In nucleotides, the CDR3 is TGTGCCTGGAGTGTAAGTCGGGACTACGAGCAGTACTTC.

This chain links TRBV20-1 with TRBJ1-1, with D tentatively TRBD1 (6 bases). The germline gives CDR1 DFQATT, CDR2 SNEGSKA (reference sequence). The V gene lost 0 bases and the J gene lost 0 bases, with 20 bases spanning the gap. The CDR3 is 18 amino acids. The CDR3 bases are TGCAGTGCTAGAGAGAGCCCCACTAGGGGGGTGATGAACACTGAAGCTTTCTTT. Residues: CSARESPTRGVMNTEAFF.

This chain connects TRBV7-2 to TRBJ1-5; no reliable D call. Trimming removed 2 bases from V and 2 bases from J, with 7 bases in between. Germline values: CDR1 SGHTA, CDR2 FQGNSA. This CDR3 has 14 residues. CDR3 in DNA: TGTGCCAGCAGCTTATTCGGAGGCAATCAGCCCCAGCATTTT. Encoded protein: CASSLFGGNQPQHF.

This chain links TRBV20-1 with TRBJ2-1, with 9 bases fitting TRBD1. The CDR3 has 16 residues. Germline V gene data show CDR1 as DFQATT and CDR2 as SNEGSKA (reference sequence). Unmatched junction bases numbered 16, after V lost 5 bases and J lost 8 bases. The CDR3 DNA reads TGCAGTGCTGGTATTAGGGGACAGGGAATCCATCATGAGCAGTTCTTC. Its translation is CSAGIRGQGIHHEQFF.

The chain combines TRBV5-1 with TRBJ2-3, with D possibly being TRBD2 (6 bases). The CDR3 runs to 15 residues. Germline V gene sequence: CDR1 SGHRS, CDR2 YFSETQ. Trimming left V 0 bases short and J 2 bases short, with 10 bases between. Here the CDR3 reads CASSLEEGPTDTQYF. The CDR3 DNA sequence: TGCGCCAGCAGCTTGGAGGAGGGGCCCACAGATACGCAGTATTTT.

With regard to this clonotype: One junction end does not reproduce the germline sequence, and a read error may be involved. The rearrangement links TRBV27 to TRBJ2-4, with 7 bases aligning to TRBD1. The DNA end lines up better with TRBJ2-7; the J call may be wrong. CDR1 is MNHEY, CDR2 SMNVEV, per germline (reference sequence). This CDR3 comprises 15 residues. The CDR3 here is CACSSDRDETYEQYF. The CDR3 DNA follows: TGTGCCTGCAGTTCAGACAGGGATGAGACCTACGAGCAGTACTTC.

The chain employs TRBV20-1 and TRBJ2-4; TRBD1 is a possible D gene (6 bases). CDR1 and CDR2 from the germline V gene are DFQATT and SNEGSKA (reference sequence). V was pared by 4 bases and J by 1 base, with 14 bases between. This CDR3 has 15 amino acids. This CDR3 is CSATPGGMAKNIQYF. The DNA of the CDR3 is TGCAGTGCTACCCCTGGGGGCATGGCCAAAAACATTCAGTACTTC.

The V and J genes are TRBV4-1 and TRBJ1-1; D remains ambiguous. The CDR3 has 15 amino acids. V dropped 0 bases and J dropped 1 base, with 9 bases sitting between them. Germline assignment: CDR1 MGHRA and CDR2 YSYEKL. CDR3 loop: CASSQDPDGNTEAFF. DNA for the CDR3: TGCGCCAGCAGCCAAGACCCGGACGGGAACACTGAAGCTTTCTTT.

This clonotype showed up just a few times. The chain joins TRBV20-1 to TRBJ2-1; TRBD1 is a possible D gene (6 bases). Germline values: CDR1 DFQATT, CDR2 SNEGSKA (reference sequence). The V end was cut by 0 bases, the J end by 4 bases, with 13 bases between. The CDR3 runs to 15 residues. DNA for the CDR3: TGCAGTGCTAGAGATCCCGCAGGGGTATACAATGAGCAGTTCTTC. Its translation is CSARDPAGVYNEQFF.

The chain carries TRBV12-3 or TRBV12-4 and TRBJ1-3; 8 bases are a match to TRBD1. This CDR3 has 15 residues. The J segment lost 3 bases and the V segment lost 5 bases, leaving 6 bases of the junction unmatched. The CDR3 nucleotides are TGTGCCAGCAGTAAGGCCAGGGGGCTTGGAAACACCATATATTTT. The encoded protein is CASSKARGLGNTIYF.

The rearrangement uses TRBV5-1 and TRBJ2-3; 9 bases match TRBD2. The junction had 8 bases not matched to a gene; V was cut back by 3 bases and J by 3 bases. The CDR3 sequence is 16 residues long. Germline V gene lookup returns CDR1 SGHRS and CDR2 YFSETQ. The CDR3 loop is CASSSSGAVFTDTQYF. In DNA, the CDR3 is TGCGCCAGCAGCTCTAGCGGGGCGGTATTTACAGATACGCAGTATTTT.

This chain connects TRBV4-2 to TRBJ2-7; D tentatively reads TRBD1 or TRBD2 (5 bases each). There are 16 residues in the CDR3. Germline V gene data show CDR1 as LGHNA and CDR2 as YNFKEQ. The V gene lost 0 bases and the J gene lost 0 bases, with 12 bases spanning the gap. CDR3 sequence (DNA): TGTGCCAGCAGCCAAGATTACGAGGGGCTCTCCTACGAGCAGTACTTC. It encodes CASSQDYEGLSYEQYF.

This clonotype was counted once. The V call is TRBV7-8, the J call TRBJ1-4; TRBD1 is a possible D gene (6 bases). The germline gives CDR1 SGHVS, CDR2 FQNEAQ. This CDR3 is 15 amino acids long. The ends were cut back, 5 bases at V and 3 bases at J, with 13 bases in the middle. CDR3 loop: CASSPNRVPNEKLFF. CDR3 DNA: TGTGCCAGCAGCCCCAACAGGGTCCCTAATGAAAAACTGTTTTTT.

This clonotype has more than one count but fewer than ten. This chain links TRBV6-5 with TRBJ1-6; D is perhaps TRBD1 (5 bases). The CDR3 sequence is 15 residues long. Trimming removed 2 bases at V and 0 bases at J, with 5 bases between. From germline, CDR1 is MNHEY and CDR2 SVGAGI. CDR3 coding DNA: TGTGCCAGCAGTTACGGGGGCTCCTATAATTCACCCCTCCACTTT. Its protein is CASSYGGSYNSPLHF.

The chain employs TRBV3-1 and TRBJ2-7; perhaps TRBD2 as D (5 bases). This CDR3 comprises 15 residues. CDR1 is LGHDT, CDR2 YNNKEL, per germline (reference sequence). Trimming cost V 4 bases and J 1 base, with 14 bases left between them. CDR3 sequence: CASSPTEVQSYEQYF. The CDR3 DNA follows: TGTGCCAGCAGCCCCACGGAGGTCCAATCCTACGAGCAGTACTTC.

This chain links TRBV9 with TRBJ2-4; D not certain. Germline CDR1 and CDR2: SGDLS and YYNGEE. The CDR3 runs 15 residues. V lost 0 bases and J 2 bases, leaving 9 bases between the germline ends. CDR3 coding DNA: TGTGCCAGCAGCGTAGCCGCCCAGTCCAAAAACATTCAGTACTTC. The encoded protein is CASSVAAQSKNIQYF.

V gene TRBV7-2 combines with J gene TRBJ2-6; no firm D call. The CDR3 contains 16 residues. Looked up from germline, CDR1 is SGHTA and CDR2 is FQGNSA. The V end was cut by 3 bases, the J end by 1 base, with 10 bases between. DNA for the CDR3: TGTGCCAGCAGCTTTGCGGTCATGTCTGGGGCCAACGTCCTGACTTTC. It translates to CASSFAVMSGANVLTF.

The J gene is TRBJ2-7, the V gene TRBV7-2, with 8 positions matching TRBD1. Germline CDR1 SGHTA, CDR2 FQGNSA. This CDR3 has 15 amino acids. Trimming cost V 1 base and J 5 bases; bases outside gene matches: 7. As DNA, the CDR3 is TGTGCCAGCAGCTTAGAGCAGGGGGCGCGGAACGAGCAGTACTTC. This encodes CASSLEQGARNEQYF.

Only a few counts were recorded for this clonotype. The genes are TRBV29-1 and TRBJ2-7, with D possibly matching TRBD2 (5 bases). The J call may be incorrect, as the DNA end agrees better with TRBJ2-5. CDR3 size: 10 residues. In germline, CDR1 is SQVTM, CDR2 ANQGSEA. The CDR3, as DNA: TGCAGCGTGCTTCGGGGGACCCAGTACTTC. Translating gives CSVLRGTQYF.

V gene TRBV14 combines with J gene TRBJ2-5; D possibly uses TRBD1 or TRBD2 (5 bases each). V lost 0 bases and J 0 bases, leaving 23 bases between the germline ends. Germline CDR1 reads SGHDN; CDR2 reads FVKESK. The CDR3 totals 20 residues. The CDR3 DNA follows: TGTGCCAGCAGCCAAGATTGGACATTCTATGGGGACCCCTACCAAGAGACCCAGTACTTC. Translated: CASSQDWTFYGDPYQETQYF.

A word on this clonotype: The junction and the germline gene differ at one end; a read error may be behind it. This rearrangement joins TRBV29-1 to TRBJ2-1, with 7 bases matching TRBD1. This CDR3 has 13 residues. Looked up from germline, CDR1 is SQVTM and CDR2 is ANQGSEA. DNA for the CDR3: TGCAGGGTAGGACAGGACTTCTACAATGAGCTGTTCTTC. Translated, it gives CRVGQDFYNELFF.

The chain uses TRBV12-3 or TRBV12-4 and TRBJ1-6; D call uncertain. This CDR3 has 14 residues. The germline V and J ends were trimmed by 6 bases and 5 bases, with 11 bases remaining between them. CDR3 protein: CASSSNRDNSPLHF. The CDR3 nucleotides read TGTGCCAGCAGCTCGAATCGGGATAATTCACCCCTCCACTTT.

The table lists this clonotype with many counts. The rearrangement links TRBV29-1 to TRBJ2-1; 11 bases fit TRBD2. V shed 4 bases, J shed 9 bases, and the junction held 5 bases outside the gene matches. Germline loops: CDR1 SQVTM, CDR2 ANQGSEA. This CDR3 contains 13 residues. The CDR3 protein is CSVVKLAGVEQFF. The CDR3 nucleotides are TGCAGCGTTGTGAAACTAGCGGGGGTTGAGCAGTTCTTC.

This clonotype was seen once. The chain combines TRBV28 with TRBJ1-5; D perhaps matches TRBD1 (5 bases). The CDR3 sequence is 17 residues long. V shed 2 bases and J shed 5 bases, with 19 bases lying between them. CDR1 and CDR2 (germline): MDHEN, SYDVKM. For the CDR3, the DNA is TGTGCCAGCAGTTTAAGGGGTCTCAGATCCCCCGATCAGCCCCAGCATTTT. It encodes CASSLRGLRSPDQPQHF.

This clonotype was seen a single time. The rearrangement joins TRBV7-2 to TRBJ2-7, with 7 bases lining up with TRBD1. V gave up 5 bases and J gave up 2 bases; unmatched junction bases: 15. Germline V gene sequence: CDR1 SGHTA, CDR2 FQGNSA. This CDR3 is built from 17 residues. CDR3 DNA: TGTGCCAGCAGCCCTAGTGTTGGGACAGCAACTCCCTACGAGCAGTACTTC. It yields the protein CASSPSVGTATPYEQYF. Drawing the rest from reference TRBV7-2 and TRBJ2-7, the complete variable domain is GAGVSQSPSNKVTEKGKDVELRCDPISGHTALYWYRQSLGQGLEFLIYFQGNSAPDKSGLPSDRFSAERTGGSVSTLTIQRTQQEDSAVYLCASSPSVGTATPYEQYFGPGTRLTVT.